These 12 T cell receptor beta chains were sequenced from one sample in a study of cytomegalovirus exposure and HLA in healthy donors. PCR employed 60 Vbeta and 13 Jbeta primers. Generated by immunoSEQ multiplex PCR, the TCRdb table keeps only in-frame clones and is missing some. The data contain about 130,000 clones, 80% to 90% of them singletons. Sequenced: PBMCs. The source of these receptors is a middle-aged man in good health and CMV-seronegative.

This rearrangement joins TRBV19 to TRBJ1-2, with 11 bases identical to TRBD1. Germline loops: CDR1 LNHDA, CDR2 SQIVND (reference sequence). V lost 7 bases to trimming and J lost 4 bases; unmatched junction nucleotides: 14. The CDR3 length is 17 residues. The CDR3 region has the DNA TGTGCCAGTATGGGACCGGACAGGGGGCAATTTGGCTATGGCTACACCTTC. The encoded protein is CASMGPDRGQFGYGYTF.

V gene TRBV6-1 combines with J gene TRBJ2-7; 8 bases map to TRBD1. From germline, CDR1 is MNHNS and CDR2 SASEGT. This CDR3 is built from 15 residues. J gave up 4 bases and V 4 bases, and 9 bases lay outside the gene matches. This chain's CDR3 is CASSGSTGEQYEQYF. In nucleotides, the CDR3 is TGTGCCAGCAGTGGTTCGACAGGGGAGCAGTACGAGCAGTACTTC.

V gene TRBV6-1 combines with J gene TRBJ2-1, with D possibly TRBD1 on 6 matching bases. Trimming removed 0 bases from V and 4 bases from J, with 16 bases in between. Germline CDR1 and CDR2: MNHNS and SASEGT. The CDR3 loop spans 17 amino acids. The CDR3 DNA reads as TGTGCCAGCAGTGAAGCCCGGACAGCTGGGGCTTACAATGAGCAGTTCTTC. It codes for CASSEARTAGAYNEQFF.

The rearrangement uses TRBV5-1 and TRBJ2-5; D ambiguous. The V end lost 4 bases, the J end lost 5 bases, and 9 bases lay between the germline ends. Germline V lookup: CDR1 SGHRS, CDR2 YFSETQ. The CDR3 is 12 amino acids. CDR3 coding DNA: TGCGCCAGCAGCCCGAACCGGGAGACCCAGTACTTC. This sequence encodes CASSPNRETQYF. Combining the CDR3 with reference TRBV5-1 and TRBJ2-5 gives the whole variable domain KAGVTQTPRYLIKTRGQQVTLSCSPISGHRSVSWYQQTPGQGLQFLFEYFSETQRNKGNFPGRFSGRQFSNSRSEMNVSTLELGDSALYLCASSPNRETQYFGPGTRLLVL.

The chain carries TRBV18 and TRBJ2-3, with D hard to call. V lost 1 base and J lost 0, with 5 bases in between. This CDR3 comprises 14 residues. The germline V gene encodes CDR1 KGHSH and CDR2 LQKENI. The CDR3 sequence: CASSPLTSTDTQYF. The CDR3 nucleotides read TGTGCCAGCTCACCACTGACAAGCACAGATACGCAGTATTTT.

This sequence joins TRBV7-2 and TRBJ2-7; D may be TRBD1 (7 bases). The CDR3 contains 14 residues. Trimming stripped 1 base from V and 3 bases from J, with 10 bases between. Germline assignment: CDR1 SGHTA and CDR2 FQGNSA. The DNA for the CDR3 is TGTGCCAGCAGCTTAGGCGGGACAGTCTACGAGCAGTACTTC. Amino acid sequence: CASSLGGTVYEQYF.

About this clone itself: The same CDR3 can be traced to other DNA sequences in this sample. The chain recombines TRBV7-2 with TRBJ1-1; no definite D call. This CDR3 is built from 13 residues. The germline V and J ends were trimmed by 2 bases and 3 bases, with 7 bases remaining between them. CDR1 SGHTA and CDR2 FQGNSA come from the germline V gene. This CDR3 is CASSLSRDTEAFF. The CDR3 DNA sequence: TGTGCCAGCAGCTTATCGAGGGACACTGAAGCTTTCTTT.

V is TRBV27 and J is TRBJ1-5, with 8 bases matching TRBD1. Germline V lookup: CDR1 MNHEY, CDR2 SMNVEV (reference sequence). Germline trimming cut 6 bases from V and 5 bases from J; bases unmatched to any gene: 3. The CDR3 has 13 amino acids. The CDR3 protein is CASSPGGDQPQHF. The DNA for the CDR3 is TGTGCCAGCAGCCCAGGGGGCGATCAGCCCCAGCATTTT.

The V and J genes are TRBV18 and TRBJ2-3, with TRBD2 as a possible D gene (7 bases). The germline V gene encodes CDR1 KGHSH and CDR2 LQKENI. The CDR3 runs 18 residues. Trimming cost V 2 bases and J 3 bases, with 21 bases left between them. CDR3 sequence: CASSPEGLAGARTDTQYF. In nucleotides, the CDR3 is TGTGCCAGCTCACCAGAAGGTTTGGCGGGGGCGAGGACAGATACGCAGTATTTT.

The chain has TRBV5-5 and TRBJ2-5; D ambiguous. CDR1 and CDR2 from the germline V gene are SGHKS and YYEKEE (reference sequence). The CDR3 extends over 14 amino acids. V was trimmed by 3 bases and J by 2 bases, leaving 11 bases between them. CDR3 nucleotides: TGTGCCAGCAGCTCCCTTAGAGCTCAAGAGACCCAGTACTTC. This encodes CASSSLRAQETQYF.

The J gene is TRBJ2-2, the V gene TRBV2; 12 nucleotides match TRBD2. CDR3 size: 14 residues. Germline V gives CDR1 SNHLY, CDR2 FYNNEI. Losses at the gene ends were 6 bases for V and 8 bases for J; bases not matched to a gene: 4. CDR3 in amino acids: CASRLAGGSGELFF. The DNA of the CDR3 is TGTGCCAGCAGACTAGCGGGGGGATCGGGGGAGCTGTTTTTT.

The chain is built from TRBV13 and TRBJ2-1; D not resolved. Germline values: CDR1 PRHDT, CDR2 FYEKMQ (reference sequence). The CDR3 runs to 11 residues. Trimming took 5 bases from V and 5 from J, leaving 4 bases between them. The CDR3 loop reads CASSVDNEQFF. The CDR3 DNA follows: TGTGCCAGCAGCGTCGACAATGAGCAGTTCTTC.